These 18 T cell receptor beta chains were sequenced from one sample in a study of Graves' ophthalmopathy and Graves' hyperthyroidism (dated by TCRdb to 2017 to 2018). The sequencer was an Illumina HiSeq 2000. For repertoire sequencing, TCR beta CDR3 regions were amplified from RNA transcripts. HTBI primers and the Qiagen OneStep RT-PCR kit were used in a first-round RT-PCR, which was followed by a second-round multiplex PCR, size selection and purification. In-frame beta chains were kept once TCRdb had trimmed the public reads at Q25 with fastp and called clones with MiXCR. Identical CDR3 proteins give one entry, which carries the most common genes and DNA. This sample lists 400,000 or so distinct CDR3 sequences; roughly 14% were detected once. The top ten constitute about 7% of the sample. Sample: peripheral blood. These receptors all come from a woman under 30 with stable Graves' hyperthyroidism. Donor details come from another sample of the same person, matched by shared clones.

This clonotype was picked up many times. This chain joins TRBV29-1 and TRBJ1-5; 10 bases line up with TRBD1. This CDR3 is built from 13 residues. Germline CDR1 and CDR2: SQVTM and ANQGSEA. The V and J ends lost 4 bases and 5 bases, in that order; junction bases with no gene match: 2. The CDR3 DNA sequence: TGCAGCGTTGCCGGACAGGGGGATCAGCCCCAGCATTTT. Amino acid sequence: CSVAGQGDQPQHF.

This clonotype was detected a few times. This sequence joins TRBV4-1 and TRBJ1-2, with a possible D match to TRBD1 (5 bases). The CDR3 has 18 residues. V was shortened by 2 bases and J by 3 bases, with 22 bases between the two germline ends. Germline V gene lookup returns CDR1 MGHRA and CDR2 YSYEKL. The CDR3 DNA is TGCGCCAGCAGCCAAAAAATTCGGAGGGGCCGCCAGGACTATGGCTACACCTTC. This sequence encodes CASSQKIRRGRQDYGYTF.

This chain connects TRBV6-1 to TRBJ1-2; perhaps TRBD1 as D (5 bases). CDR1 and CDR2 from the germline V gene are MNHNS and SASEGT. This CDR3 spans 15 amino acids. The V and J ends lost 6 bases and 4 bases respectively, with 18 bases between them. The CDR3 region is CASSPPADGGYGYTF. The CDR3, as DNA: TGTGCCAGCAGCCCCCCGGCAGATGGGGGCTATGGCTACACCTTC.

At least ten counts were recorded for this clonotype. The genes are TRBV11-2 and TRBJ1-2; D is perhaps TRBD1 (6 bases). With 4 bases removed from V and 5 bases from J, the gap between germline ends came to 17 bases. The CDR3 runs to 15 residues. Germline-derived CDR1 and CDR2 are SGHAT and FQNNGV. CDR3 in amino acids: CASSSTTGSGYGYTF. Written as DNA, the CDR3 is TGTGCCAGCAGCTCCACCACAGGGTCAGGTTATGGCTACACCTTC.

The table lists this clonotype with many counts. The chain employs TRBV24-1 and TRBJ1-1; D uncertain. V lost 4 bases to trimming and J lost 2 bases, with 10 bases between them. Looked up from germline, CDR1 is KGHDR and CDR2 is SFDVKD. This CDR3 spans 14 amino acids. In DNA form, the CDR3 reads TGTGCCACCAGTGAACCCGGACCAAACACTGAAGCTTTCTTT. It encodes CATSEPGPNTEAFF.

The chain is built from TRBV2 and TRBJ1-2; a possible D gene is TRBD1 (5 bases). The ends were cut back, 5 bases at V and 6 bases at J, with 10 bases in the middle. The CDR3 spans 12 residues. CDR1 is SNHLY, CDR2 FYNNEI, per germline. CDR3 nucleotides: TGTGCCAGCAGTCAGGGTGTGAATGGCTACACCTTC. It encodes CASSQGVNGYTF. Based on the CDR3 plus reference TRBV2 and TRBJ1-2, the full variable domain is EPEVTQTPSHQVTQMGQEVILRCVPISNHLYFYWYRQILGQKVEFLVSFYNNEISEKSEIFDDQFSVERPDGSNFTLKIRSTKLEDSAMYFCASSQGVNGYTFGSGTRLTVV.

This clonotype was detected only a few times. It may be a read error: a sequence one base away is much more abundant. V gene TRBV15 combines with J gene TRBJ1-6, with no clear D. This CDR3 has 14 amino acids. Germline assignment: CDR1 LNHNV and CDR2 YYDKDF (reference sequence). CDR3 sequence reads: CATSSKGKGSPLYF. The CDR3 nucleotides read TGTGCCACCAGCAGTAAAGGGAAGGGTTCACCCCTCTACTTT.

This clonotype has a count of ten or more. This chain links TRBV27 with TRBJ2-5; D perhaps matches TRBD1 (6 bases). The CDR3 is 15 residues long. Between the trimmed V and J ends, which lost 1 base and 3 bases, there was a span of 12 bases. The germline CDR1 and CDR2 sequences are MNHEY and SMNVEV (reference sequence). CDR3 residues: CASSLYWGREETQYF. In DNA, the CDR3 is TGTGCCAGCAGTTTATATTGGGGGCGGGAAGAGACCCAGTACTTC.

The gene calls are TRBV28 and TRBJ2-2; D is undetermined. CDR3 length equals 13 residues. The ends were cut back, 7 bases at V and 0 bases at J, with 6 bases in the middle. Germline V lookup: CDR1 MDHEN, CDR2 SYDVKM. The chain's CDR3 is CASTQTNTGELFF. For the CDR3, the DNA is TGTGCCAGCACCCAGACGAACACCGGGGAGCTGTTTTTT.

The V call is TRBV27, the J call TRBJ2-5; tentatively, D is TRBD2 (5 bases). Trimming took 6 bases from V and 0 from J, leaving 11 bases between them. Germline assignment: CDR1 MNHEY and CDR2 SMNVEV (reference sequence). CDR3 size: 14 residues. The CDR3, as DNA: TGTGCCAGCAGGGAAGCGGCGTACCAAGAGACCCAGTACTTC. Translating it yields CASREAAYQETQYF.

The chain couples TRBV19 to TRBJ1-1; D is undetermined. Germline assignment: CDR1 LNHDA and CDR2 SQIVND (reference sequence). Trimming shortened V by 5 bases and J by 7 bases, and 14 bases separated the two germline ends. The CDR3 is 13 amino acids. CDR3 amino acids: CASSPRQIVEAFF. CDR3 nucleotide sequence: TGTGCCAGTAGTCCGAGGCAGATCGTTGAAGCTTTCTTT.

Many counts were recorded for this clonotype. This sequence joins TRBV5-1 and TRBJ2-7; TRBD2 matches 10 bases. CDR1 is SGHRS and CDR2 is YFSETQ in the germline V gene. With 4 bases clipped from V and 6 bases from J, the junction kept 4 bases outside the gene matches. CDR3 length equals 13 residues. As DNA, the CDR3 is TGCGCCAGCAGCGTGGGACTAGCGTCCGAGCAGTACTTC. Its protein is CASSVGLASEQYF.

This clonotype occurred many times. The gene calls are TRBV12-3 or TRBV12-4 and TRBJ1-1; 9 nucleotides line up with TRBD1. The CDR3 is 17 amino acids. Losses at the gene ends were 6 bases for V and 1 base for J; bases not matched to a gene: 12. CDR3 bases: TGTGCCAGCAGAGTGGGACAGGGATCGACATGGAACACTGAAGCTTTCTTT. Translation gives CASRVGQGSTWNTEAFF.

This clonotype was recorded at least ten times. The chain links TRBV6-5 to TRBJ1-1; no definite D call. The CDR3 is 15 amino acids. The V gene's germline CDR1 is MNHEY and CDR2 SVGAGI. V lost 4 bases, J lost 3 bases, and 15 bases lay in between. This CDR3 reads CASSSGVNHYTEAFF. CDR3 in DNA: TGTGCCAGCAGTTCTGGTGTCAACCATTACACTGAAGCTTTCTTT.

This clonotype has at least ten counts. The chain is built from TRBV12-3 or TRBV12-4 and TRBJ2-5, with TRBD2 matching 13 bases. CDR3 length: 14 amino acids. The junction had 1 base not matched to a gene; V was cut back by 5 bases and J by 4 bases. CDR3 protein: CASSRLAGGETQYF. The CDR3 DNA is TGTGCCAGCAGTAGACTAGCGGGGGGAGAGACCCAGTACTTC.

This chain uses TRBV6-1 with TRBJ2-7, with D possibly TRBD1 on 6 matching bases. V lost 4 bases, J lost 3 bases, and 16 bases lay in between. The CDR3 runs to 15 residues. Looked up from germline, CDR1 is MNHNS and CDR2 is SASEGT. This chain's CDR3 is CASSAFQGSHYEQYF. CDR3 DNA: TGTGCCAGCAGTGCGTTCCAGGGGTCCCACTACGAGCAGTACTTC.

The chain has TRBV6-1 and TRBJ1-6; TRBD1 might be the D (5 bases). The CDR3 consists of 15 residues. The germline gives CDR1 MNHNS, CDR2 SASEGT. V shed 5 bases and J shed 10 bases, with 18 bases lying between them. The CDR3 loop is CASSPTLQVLSPLHF. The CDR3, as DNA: TGTGCCAGCAGTCCAACCCTACAGGTTTTGTCACCCCTCCACTTT.

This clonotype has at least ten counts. CDR3 amino acids: CASIQPGTGEGRYGYTF. Written as DNA, the CDR3 is TGTGCCAGCATCCAACCTGGGACAGGGGAAGGTAGATATGGCTACACCTTC. The chain employs TRBV11-2 and TRBJ1-2; 10 nucleotides line up with TRBD1. J was trimmed by 5 bases and V by 7 bases; bases with no gene match: 16. Germline lookup yields CDR1 SGHAT and CDR2 FQNNGV. CDR3 size: 17 residues.